This TCR beta chain was sequenced in a study of cytomegalovirus exposure and HLA in healthy donors. Overall study results and limits: An analysis done earlier found most TCR beta V segments productive about 90% or about 30% of the time.

V gave up 2 bases and J gave up 2 bases, with 8 bases separating them. The germline V gene has CDR1 SGHVS and CDR2 FNYEAQ. The CDR3 runs to 14 residues. A note on this clone: What it binds is unknown.

It was with 60 Vbeta and 13 Jbeta primers that the PCR ran. Some clones are missing from TCRdb's copy, which holds only in-frame ones; the method was immunoSEQ multiplex PCR. The sample holds 95,000 to 150,000 clones, roughly 78% seen once. Input material: PBMCs. The chain is built from TRBV7-6 and TRBJ2-3; D unresolved. The clonotype comes from a woman in her thirties or forties in good health and CMV-seronegative. The CDR3 nucleotides are TGTGCCAGCAGCTTAAACCGAGCCACAGATACGCAGTATTTT. This codes for CASSLNRATDTQYF.